These T cell receptor beta chains were read from a single sample in a study of blood T cell repertoires in COVID-19. Generated by immunoSEQ multiplex PCR, the TCRdb table keeps only in-frame clones and is missing some. The profile shows 200,000 to 250,000 clones, around 86% of them singletons. Input material: peripheral blood. The receptors were gathered from a woman older than 75 with COVID-19, enrolled during active disease. The CDR3 runs from the conserved cysteine through the conserved F or W. D genes are given only for firm matches. Clone size appears in some rows only: once, few, many, or a class for an expanded clone.

abundance: .
v_gene: TRBV5-1
j_gene: TRBJ1-2
d_gene: .
CDR3nt: TGCGCCAGCAGCTTGGTTGGGGGCGCGGCTGGCTACACCTTC
CDR3aa: CASSLVGGAAGYTF

abundance: .
v_gene: TRBV28
j_gene: TRBJ1-2
d_gene: .
CDR3nt: TGTGCCAGCCACCTGGGGGCAGGGGAAGGGAAGGGCTACACCTTC
CDR3aa: CASHLGAGEGKGYTF

abundance: .
v_gene: TRBV5-8
j_gene: TRBJ2-2
d_gene: .
CDR3nt: TGTGCCAGCAGCTACGGGGGACTCCCCACCGGGGAGCTGTTTTTT
CDR3aa: CASSYGGLPTGELFF

abundance: .
v_gene: TRBV18
j_gene: TRBJ2-1
d_gene: TRBD1
CDR3nt: TGTGCCAGCAGACAGGGTCTGGTCGATGAGCAGTTCTTC
CDR3aa: CASRQGLVDEQFF

abundance: .
v_gene: TRBV28
j_gene: TRBJ1-1
d_gene: .
CDR3nt: TGTGCCAGCAGTGCTACAGGGAGAAGGACTGAAGCTTTCTTT
CDR3aa: CASSATGRRTEAFF

abundance: .
v_gene: TRBV5-1
j_gene: TRBJ1-1
d_gene: .
CDR3nt: TGCGCCAGCAGCTTGTCCGCAGGGTGGGAAGCTTTCTTT
CDR3aa: CASSLSAGWEAFF

abundance: once
v_gene: TRBV7-2
j_gene: TRBJ1-1
d_gene: .
CDR3nt: TGTGCCAGCAGCTTGGGCCAGACCACTGAAGCTTTCTTT
CDR3aa: CASSLGQTTEAFF

abundance: .
v_gene: TRBV12-3/TRBV12-4
j_gene: TRBJ2-5
d_gene: .
CDR3nt: TGTGCCAGCAGTCGGGGAGAGACCCAGTACTTC
CDR3aa: CASSRGETQYF

abundance: .
v_gene: TRBV19
j_gene: TRBJ1-3
d_gene: .
CDR3nt: TGTGCCAGTAGACAGGTCGGGTTGCGGAACACCATATATTTT
CDR3aa: CASRQVGLRNTIYF

abundance: once
v_gene: TRBV18
j_gene: TRBJ1-1
d_gene: .
CDR3nt: TGTGCCAGCTCACCCGACTTAGGCACTGAAGCTTTCTTT
CDR3aa: CASSPDLGTEAFF

abundance: .
v_gene: TRBV11-2
j_gene: TRBJ1-6
d_gene: .
CDR3nt: TGTGCCAGCAGCTCTATACAGGGCAATTCACCCCTCCACTTT
CDR3aa: CASSSIQGNSPLHF

abundance: .
v_gene: TRBV6-5
j_gene: TRBJ1-1
d_gene: TRBD1
CDR3nt: TGTGCCGTCCTCGGGGACAGTTACACTGAAGCTTTCTTT
CDR3aa: CAVLGDSYTEAFF

abundance: .
v_gene: TRBV7-2
j_gene: TRBJ2-3
d_gene: TRBD2
CDR3nt: TGTGCCAGCAGCTTACTAGGCGGGGGGCTGGATACGCAGTATTTT
CDR3aa: CASSLLGGGLDTQYF

abundance: .
v_gene: TRBV5-6
j_gene: TRBJ2-2
d_gene: TRBD2
CDR3nt: TGTGCCAGCAGCATCCTAGCGGGAGCCCCCACCGGGGAGCTGTTTTTT
CDR3aa: CASSILAGAPTGELFF

abundance: .
v_gene: TRBV2
j_gene: TRBJ2-7
d_gene: TRBD1
CDR3nt: TGTGCCAGCGACAGGGGGATCTACGAGCAGTACTTC
CDR3aa: CASDRGIYEQYF

abundance: .
v_gene: TRBV6-6
j_gene: TRBJ1-4
d_gene: TRBD1
CDR3nt: TGTGCCAGCAGCTCCGGGACAGGGAGGGGGGAAAAACTGTTTTTT
CDR3aa: CASSSGTGRGEKLFF

abundance: .
v_gene: TRBV18
j_gene: TRBJ1-4
d_gene: TRBD1
CDR3nt: TGTGCCAGCTCACCACTCCTCACCCCGGGACAGTATAATGAAAAACTGTTTTTT
CDR3aa: CASSPLLTPGQYNEKLFF

abundance: few
v_gene: TRBV4-2
j_gene: TRBJ1-2
d_gene: .
CDR3nt: TGTGCCAGCAGCCAAGACGCTTACAGGGCGGTCTCTGGCTACACCTTC
CDR3aa: CASSQDAYRAVSGYTF

abundance: .
v_gene: TRBV12-3/TRBV12-4
j_gene: TRBJ1-1
d_gene: .
CDR3nt: TGTGCCAGCACCGGGGGCACTGAAGCTTTCTTT
CDR3aa: CASTGGTEAFF

abundance: .
v_gene: TRBV15
j_gene: TRBJ1-6
d_gene: .
CDR3nt: TGTGCCACCAGCAGGGACGTACAGGGAAACCTCCACTTT
CDR3aa: CATSRDVQGNLHF

abundance: .
v_gene: TRBV19
j_gene: TRBJ2-7
d_gene: .
CDR3nt: TGTGCCAGTAAGGAGTCGACAGCCCTGAGGAGCGAGCAGTACTTC
CDR3aa: CASKESTALRSEQYF

abundance: .
v_gene: TRBV29-1
j_gene: TRBJ2-1
d_gene: TRBD1
CDR3nt: TGCAGCGCCTCGGACAGGGGGCTTGGTAATGAGCAGTTCTTC
CDR3aa: CSASDRGLGNEQFF

abundance: .
v_gene: TRBV18
j_gene: TRBJ1-1
d_gene: TRBD1
CDR3nt: TGTGCCAGCTCACCAGGGACAGGGATTCAAATGAACACTGAAGCTTTCTTT
CDR3aa: CASSPGTGIQMNTEAFF

abundance: .
v_gene: TRBV18
j_gene: TRBJ1-2
d_gene: .
CDR3nt: TGTGCCAGCTCACCGCGAGACAGTCCTAACTATGGCTACACCTTC
CDR3aa: CASSPRDSPNYGYTF

abundance: .
v_gene: TRBV19
j_gene: TRBJ1-1
d_gene: TRBD1
CDR3nt: TGTGCCAGTAGTTCAAGGACAGGGGGCGTATGGGGCACTGAAGCTTTCTTT
CDR3aa: CASSSRTGGVWGTEAFF

abundance: .
v_gene: TRBV20-1
j_gene: TRBJ1-2
d_gene: .
CDR3nt: TGCAGTGCTTCAGGGATCTATGGCTACACCTTC
CDR3aa: CSASGIYGYTF

abundance: .
v_gene: TRBV5-6
j_gene: TRBJ1-2
d_gene: .
CDR3nt: TGTGCCAGCAGCAAAGGACAGTTCTATGGCTACACCTTC
CDR3aa: CASSKGQFYGYTF

abundance: .
v_gene: TRBV19
j_gene: TRBJ1-6
d_gene: .
CDR3nt: TGTGCCACCTCGTGGGCCAATTCACCCCTCCACTTT
CDR3aa: CATSWANSPLHF

abundance: .
v_gene: TRBV9
j_gene: TRBJ2-3
d_gene: .
CDR3nt: TGTGCCAGCAGCGTAGGGACTTCTACATCGGATACGCAGTATTTT
CDR3aa: CASSVGTSTSDTQYF

abundance: .
v_gene: TRBV5-1
j_gene: TRBJ1-2
d_gene: TRBD1
CDR3nt: TGCGCCAGCAGCTTCCGATCAGGGGGCTTAAACTATGGCTACACCTTC
CDR3aa: CASSFRSGGLNYGYTF

abundance: few
v_gene: TRBV28
j_gene: TRBJ2-2
d_gene: .
CDR3nt: TGTGCCAGCAGCCGGAGGGGGGAGCTGTTTTTT
CDR3aa: CASSRRGELFF

abundance: once
v_gene: TRBV9
j_gene: TRBJ2-3
d_gene: TRBD2
CDR3nt: TGTGCCAGCAGCGTAAGGGCTTCGACTAGCGGGTTACAAGATACGCAGTATTTT
CDR3aa: CASSVRASTSGLQDTQYF

abundance: .
v_gene: TRBV11-2
j_gene: TRBJ1-1
d_gene: .
CDR3nt: TGTGCCAGCGGCGGACAAGCTATAACCACTGAAGCTTTCTTT
CDR3aa: CASGGQAITTEAFF

abundance: .
v_gene: TRBV4-1
j_gene: TRBJ2-2
d_gene: TRBD1
CDR3nt: TGCGCCAGCAGCCATGGGGACAGGGTTAGCGGGGAGCTGTTTTTT
CDR3aa: CASSHGDRVSGELFF

abundance: once
v_gene: TRBV5-4
j_gene: TRBJ2-3
d_gene: TRBD1
CDR3nt: TGTGCCAGCAGCCTCGGCGGACAGGGCGGCACAGATACGCAGTATTTT
CDR3aa: CASSLGGQGGTDTQYF

abundance: .
v_gene: TRBV7-8
j_gene: TRBJ1-1
d_gene: .
CDR3nt: TGTGCCAGCAGCTTACTCCAGGAAATAACTGAAGCTTTCTTT
CDR3aa: CASSLLQEITEAFF

abundance: .
v_gene: TRBV19
j_gene: TRBJ1-1
d_gene: TRBD1
CDR3nt: TGTGCCTCCCAGGACAGGGTGAACACTGAAGCTTTCTTT
CDR3aa: CASQDRVNTEAFF

abundance: .
v_gene: TRBV4-1
j_gene: TRBJ1-5
d_gene: TRBD1
CDR3nt: TGCGCCAGCAGCCAAGAAACCGGGACAGGGCGCGCTCAGCCCCAGCATTTT
CDR3aa: CASSQETGTGRAQPQHF

abundance: .
v_gene: TRBV9
j_gene: TRBJ1-4
d_gene: .
CDR3nt: TGTGCCAGCAGCGTAGGCAGGACTGCAACTAATGAAAAACTGTTTTTT
CDR3aa: CASSVGRTATNEKLFF

abundance: .
v_gene: TRBV12-3/TRBV12-4
j_gene: TRBJ2-4
d_gene: .
CDR3nt: TGTGCCAGTTCGAGGCAACCAAACATTCAGTACTTC
CDR3aa: CASSRQPNIQYF

abundance: once
v_gene: TRBV6-5
j_gene: TRBJ1-2
d_gene: .
CDR3nt: TGTGCCAGCAGGGCGGGTGGTGGCTACACCTTC
CDR3aa: CASRAGGGYTF

abundance: .
v_gene: TRBV7-2
j_gene: TRBJ1-2
d_gene: .
CDR3nt: TGTGCCAGCAGAAGTAGGTTGGGCGAGTATGGCTACACCTTC
CDR3aa: CASRSRLGEYGYTF

abundance: few
v_gene: TRBV5-1
j_gene: TRBJ1-1
d_gene: TRBD1
CDR3nt: TGCGCCAGCAGCCCTAGACAGGGGCCCTTCGGGACTGAAGCTTTCTTT
CDR3aa: CASSPRQGPFGTEAFF

abundance: few
v_gene: TRBV2
j_gene: TRBJ1-1
d_gene: .
CDR3nt: TGTGCCAGCAGTCTTGGCCCATATGAAGCTTTCTTT
CDR3aa: CASSLGPYEAFF

abundance: .
v_gene: TRBV29-1
j_gene: TRBJ1-1
d_gene: TRBD1
CDR3nt: TGCAGCGTCGCCAAAACGACAGGGGGCACTGAAGCTTTCTTT
CDR3aa: CSVAKTTGGTEAFF

abundance: .
v_gene: TRBV3-1/TRBV3-2
j_gene: TRBJ1-1
d_gene: TRBD1
CDR3nt: TGTGCCAGCAGCCACCTGGACAGGGGGCGTCAAGCTTTCTTT
CDR3aa: CASSHLDRGRQAFF

abundance: .
v_gene: TRBV7-2
j_gene: TRBJ2-7
d_gene: .
CDR3nt: TGTGCCAGCAGGTTCGAACCAGAATCCTACGAGCAGTACTTC
CDR3aa: CASRFEPESYEQYF

abundance: once
v_gene: TRBV6-5
j_gene: TRBJ2-1
d_gene: TRBD2
CDR3nt: TGTGCCAGCAGCCTTAGACTAGCGGGGGGCAATGAGCAGTTCTTC
CDR3aa: CASSLRLAGGNEQFF

abundance: .
v_gene: TRBV5-1
j_gene: TRBJ1-4
d_gene: TRBD1
CDR3nt: TGCGCCAGCAGCTTGGATCCCGGGACAGGGGTCGGAAAACTGTTTTTT
CDR3aa: CASSLDPGTGVGKLFF

abundance: .
v_gene: TRBV4-1
j_gene: TRBJ1-4
d_gene: .
CDR3nt: TGCGCCAGCAGCCTCCGGCTAGCTAATGAAAAACTGTTTTTT
CDR3aa: CASSLRLANEKLFF

abundance: few
v_gene: TRBV29-1
j_gene: TRBJ1-2
d_gene: .
CDR3nt: TGCAGCGTTGCACAGACAGGCACGGATGGCTACACCTTC
CDR3aa: CSVAQTGTDGYTF

abundance: .
v_gene: TRBV6-2/TRBV6-3
j_gene: TRBJ2-2
d_gene: TRBD2
CDR3nt: TGTGCCAGCAGTGACCCCGGACTAGCGGGAGCCACCGGGGAGCTGTTTTTT
CDR3aa: CASSDPGLAGATGELFF

abundance: .
v_gene: TRBV5-4
j_gene: TRBJ2-5
d_gene: .
CDR3nt: TGTGCCAGCAGCCCTAAGGGCGGGCAAGAGACCCAGTACTTC
CDR3aa: CASSPKGGQETQYF

abundance: .
v_gene: TRBV5-1
j_gene: TRBJ2-7
d_gene: .
CDR3nt: TGCGCCAGCAGCCCAGCCCCAGGGTGGGCCGAGCAGTACTTC
CDR3aa: CASSPAPGWAEQYF

abundance: .
v_gene: TRBV4-1
j_gene: TRBJ1-2
d_gene: TRBD1
CDR3nt: TGCGCCAGCAGCCAAGCAGGAGCAGGGGGGTCAGGAGGCTACACCTTC
CDR3aa: CASSQAGAGGSGGYTF

abundance: .
v_gene: TRBV5-8
j_gene: TRBJ1-1
d_gene: .
CDR3nt: TGTGCCAGCAGCTTGGGTCCTATGAACACTGAAGCTTTCTTT
CDR3aa: CASSLGPMNTEAFF

abundance: .
v_gene: TRBV28
j_gene: TRBJ1-2
d_gene: TRBD1
CDR3nt: TGTGCCAGCAGTTTGGTACAGGGGCAGGGCTACACCTTC
CDR3aa: CASSLVQGQGYTF